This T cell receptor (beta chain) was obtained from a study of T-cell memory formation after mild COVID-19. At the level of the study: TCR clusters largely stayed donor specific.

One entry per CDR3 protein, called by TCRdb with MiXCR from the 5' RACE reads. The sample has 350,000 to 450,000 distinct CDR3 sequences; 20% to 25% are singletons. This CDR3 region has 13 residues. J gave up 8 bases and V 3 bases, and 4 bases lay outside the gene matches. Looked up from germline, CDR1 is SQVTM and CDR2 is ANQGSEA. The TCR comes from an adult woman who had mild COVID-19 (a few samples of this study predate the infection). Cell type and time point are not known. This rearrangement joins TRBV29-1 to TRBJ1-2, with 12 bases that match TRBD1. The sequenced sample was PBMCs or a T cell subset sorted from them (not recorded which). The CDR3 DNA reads TGCAGCGTTGAGGGACAGGGGGCGAGAGGCTACACCTTC. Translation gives CSVEGQGARGYTF.